This T cell receptor (beta chain) stems from a study of patients and donors after allogeneic stem cell transplantation. TCRdb called the RT-PCR reads again in MiXCR, with one record for every CDR3 protein. This sample has roughly 940,000 distinct CDR3 sequences, with approximately 19% found just once. This clonotype was recorded many times. Germline CDR1 and CDR2: MDHEN and SYDVKM. The CDR3 length is 14 residues. V was clipped by 5 bases and J by 9 bases; unmatched bases: 2. The sequenced sample consisted of blood, either unsorted or a sorted T cell fraction (not recorded which). This TCR came from a human donor who was either an allogeneic HSCT recipient or a stem cell or donor lymphocyte infusion donor (not recorded which). It is not recorded whose cells these are; they may come from a transplant donor. This sequence joins TRBV28 and TRBJ1-6; 12 bases line up with TRBD1. Here the CDR3 reads CASSPGQGASPLHF. The CDR3 nucleotides read TGTGCCAGCAGTCCGGGACAGGGGGCTTCACCCCTCCACTTT. Together with reference TRBV28 and TRBJ1-6, the CDR3 gives the full variable domain: DVKVTQSSRYLVKRTGEKVFLECVQDMDHENMFWYRQDPGLGLRLIYFSYDVKMKEKGDIPEGYSVSREKKERFSLILESASTNQTSMYLCASSPGQGASPLHFGNGTRLTVT.